The rows below give T cell receptor beta chains drawn from one sample of a study of cytomegalovirus exposure and HLA in healthy donors. TCRdb's table, derived via immunoSEQ multiplex PCR, lists solely in-frame clones and lacks some. The sample holds over 120,000 clones. Material: PBMCs. These TCRs come from a male donor in good health and CMV-seronegative. The CDR3 runs from the conserved cysteine through the conserved F or W. D genes are given only for firm matches.

.,TRBV2,TRBJ2-1,TGTGCCAGCACCCGGAGCGATGAGCAGTTCTTC,CASTRSDEQFF
.,TRBV19,TRBJ1-2,TGTGCCAGTAGTATAGACGTACACCGTTTTAACTATGGCTACACCTTC,CASSIDVHRFNYGYTF
TRBD1,TRBV11-2,TRBJ2-3,TGTGCCAGCAGATACGACAGGGGCACAGATACGCAGTATTTT,CASRYDRGTDTQYF
.,TRBV7-6,TRBJ2-7,TGTGCCAGCAGCTTAGTACAAGGCGGCTACGAGCAGTACTTC,CASSLVQGGYEQYF
.,TRBV7-9,TRBJ2-7,TGTGCCAGCAGCTTGCGGGGAGGCGAGCAGTACTTC,CASSLRGGEQYF
.,TRBV1,TRBJ2-7,TGCACCAGCAGCTATCTAGCGGGAGGCGTTCGGCGCTACGAGCAGTACTTC,CTSSYLAGGVRRYEQYF
.,TRBV27,TRBJ2-1,TGTGCCAGCAGTTTATTGGGCGGGGCCTCCTACAATGAGCAGTTCTTC,CASSLLGGASYNEQFF
.,TRBV7-9,TRBJ1-5,TGTGCCAGCAGCGTTGATCCTGGAGATCAGCCCCAGCATTTT,CASSVDPGDQPQHF
.,TRBV5-1,TRBJ2-5,TGCGCCAGCAGCCGATTAACTAGCGGGACAGGGGGGCGAGAGACCCAGTACTTC,CASSRLTSGTGGRETQYF
.,TRBV20-1,TRBJ2-7,TGCAGTGCTACCCTCTCTTACGAGCAGTACTTC,CSATLSYEQYF
.,TRBV23-1,TRBJ1-5,TGCGCCAGCAGTCAGAGGGATCAGCCCCAGCATTTT,CASSQRDQPQHF
TRBD2,TRBV5-4,TRBJ2-7,TGTGCCAGCAGCCTTACTAGCGGGAGTTCCCCTGTCTACGAGCAGTACTTC,CASSLTSGSSPVYEQYF
TRBD1,TRBV30,TRBJ1-3,TGTGCCTGGAGTGTACCGGGACAGGGGTTCGGAAACACCATATATTTT,CAWSVPGQGFGNTIYF
.,TRBV5-1,TRBJ1-1,TGCGCCAGCAGCTTGGGGGGGGACACTGAAGCTTTCTTT,CASSLGGDTEAFF
TRBD2,TRBV5-4,TRBJ2-7,TGTGCCAGCAGCTTGGGGAGTAGCGGGAGGGGCCTGGTCGAGCAGTACTTC,CASSLGSSGRGLVEQYF
.,TRBV4-3,TRBJ1-4,TGCGCCAGCAGCCAAGTGTTTGCGGGGGTCGAAAAACTGTTTTTT,CASSQVFAGVEKLFF
TRBD1,TRBV25-1,TRBJ2-7,TGTGCCACCCTGGGACAGTTAGCCTACGAGCAGTACTTC,CATLGQLAYEQYF
.,TRBV11-2,TRBJ2-1,TGTGCCAGCAGCTTAGGGAGGGGGGGCCACAGTGAGCAGTTCTTC,CASSLGRGGHSEQFF
.,TRBV7-9,TRBJ2-1,TGTGCCAGCAGCTTGGAGACAGCACACAATGAGCAGTTCTTC,CASSLETAHNEQFF
TRBD1,TRBV7-3,TRBJ2-1,TGTGCCAGCAGCTCAACCGGGACAGGGTCCAATGAGCAGTTCTTC,CASSSTGTGSNEQFF
.,TRBV27,TRBJ1-2,TGTGCCAGCAGCACAGACCCAATGCGAGGCTACACCTTC,CASSTDPMRGYTF
TRBD1,TRBV9,TRBJ1-1,TGTGCCAGCAGCGTAGAGACAGGGGGGACTTCTAAAGCTTTCTTT,CASSVETGGTSKAFF
.,TRBV15,TRBJ1-1,TGTGCCACCAGCAGGACTGACAGGAACACTGAAGCTTTCTTT,CATSRTDRNTEAFF
.,TRBV7-2,TRBJ1-5,TGTGCCAGCAGCCCGAGGACTGGGAGCAATCAGCCCCAGCATTTT,CASSPRTGSNQPQHF
.,TRBV6-5,TRBJ2-5,TGTGCCAGCAGTTCCACCATGACTAGTTTGGAGACCCAGTACTTC,CASSSTMTSLETQYF
TRBD2,TRBV19,TRBJ2-2,TGTGCCAGTGCCTTGGGGGGGGTGAACACCGGGGAGCTGTTTTTT,CASALGGVNTGELFF
TRBD2,TRBV6-6,TRBJ2-5,TGTGCCAGCAGTTCCCGCGGAGCGGGGGGAGAGACCCAGTACTTC,CASSSRGAGGETQYF
TRBD1,TRBV19,TRBJ2-2,TGTGCCAGCGGAAGGGACAGGGGTAACACCGGGGAGCTGTTTTTT,CASGRDRGNTGELFF
.,TRBV29-1,TRBJ2-1,TGCAGCGTTGAAAGGGGGAGCGAATACAATGAGCAGTTCTTC,CSVERGSEYNEQFF
.,TRBV10-3,TRBJ2-1,TGTGCCATCAGTGAGTCGGGCAGTGGGTCGTGGGATGAGCAGTTCTTC,CAISESGSGSWDEQFF
.,TRBV2,TRBJ2-5,TGTGCCAGCAGTGAGGGCCTGGATCAGACCCAGTACTTC,CASSEGLDQTQYF